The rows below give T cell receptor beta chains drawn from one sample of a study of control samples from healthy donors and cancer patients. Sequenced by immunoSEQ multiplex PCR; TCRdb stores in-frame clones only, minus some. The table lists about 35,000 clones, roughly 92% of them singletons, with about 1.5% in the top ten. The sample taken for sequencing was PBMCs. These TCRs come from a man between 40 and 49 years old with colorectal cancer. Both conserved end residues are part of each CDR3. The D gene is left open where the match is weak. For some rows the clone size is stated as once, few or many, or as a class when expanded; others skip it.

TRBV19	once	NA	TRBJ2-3	CASSMSFADTQYF	TGTGCCAGTAGTATGAGTTTCGCAGATACGCAGTATTTT
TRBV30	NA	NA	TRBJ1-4	CAWSGRSTNEKLFF	TGTGCCTGGAGTGGGAGGTCAACTAATGAAAAACTGTTTTTT
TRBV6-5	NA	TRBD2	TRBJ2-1	CASSSGTSGGADEQFF	TGTGCCAGCAGTTCCGGGACTAGCGGGGGGGCCGATGAGCAGTTCTTC
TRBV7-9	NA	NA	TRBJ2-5	CASSLAGLQETQYF	TGTGCCAGCAGCCTTGCGGGTCTCCAAGAGACCCAGTACTTC
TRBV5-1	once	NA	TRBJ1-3	CASSLDPSSGNTIYF	TGCGCCAGCAGCTTGGACCCAAGCTCTGGAAACACCATATATTTT
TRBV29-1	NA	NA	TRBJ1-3	CSAAANGNTIYF	TGCAGCGCAGCCGCGAATGGAAACACCATATATTTT
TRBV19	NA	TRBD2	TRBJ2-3	CASSKTSGTDTQYF	TGTGCCAGTAGTAAGACTAGCGGGACAGATACGCAGTATTTT
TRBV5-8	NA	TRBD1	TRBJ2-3	CASSLRQGSTDTQYF	TGTGCCAGCAGCTTGCGACAGGGGAGCACAGATACGCAGTATTTT
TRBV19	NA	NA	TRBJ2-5	CASSILFQETQYF	TGTGCCAGTAGTATTTTGTTCCAAGAGACCCAGTACTTC
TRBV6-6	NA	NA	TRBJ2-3	CASSLPGVWDTQYF	TGTGCCAGCTCCCTCCCCGGGGTTTGGGATACGCAGTATTTT
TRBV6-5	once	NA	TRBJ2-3	CASSYSGPPTDTQYF	TGTGCCAGCAGTTACTCCGGACCCCCCACAGATACGCAGTATTTT
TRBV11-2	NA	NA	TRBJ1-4	CASSPDMRQKLFF	TGTGCCAGCAGCCCAGATATGAGGCAAAAACTGTTTTTT
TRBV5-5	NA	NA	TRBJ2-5	CASAQGETQYF	TGTGCCAGCGCGCAGGGGGAGACCCAGTACTTC
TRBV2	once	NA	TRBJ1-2	CASSVYPGPYNYGYTF	TGTGCCAGCAGTGTTTACCCAGGGCCCTATAACTATGGCTACACCTTC
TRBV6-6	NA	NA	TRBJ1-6	CASRRASAIHLEGFNSPLHF	TGTGCCAGCAGACGAGCCTCTGCCATACATCTGGAGGGATTTAATTCACCCCTCCACTTT